This T cell receptor (beta chain) originates from a study of radiotherapy plus CTLA-4 blockade in lung cancer. Study at large: Among enrolled patients, less than 20% responded and approximately 33% achieved disease control. Points from the study as a whole: Peripheral blood showed expansion of tumor-derived TCR clones after radiotherapy and ipilimumab. Reports identified early blood T cell clone dynamics, with interferon-beta, as the best response predictor.

Generated by immunoSEQ multiplex PCR, the TCRdb table keeps only in-frame clones and is missing some. The table shows some 100,000 clones, with about four fifths occurring only once. Germline-derived CDR1 and CDR2 are SGHAT and FQNNGV. V gave up 4 bases and J gave up 2 bases, with 13 bases separating them. This CDR3 is 15 amino acids long. Receiving focal radiation plus CTLA-4 blockade with ipilimumab were patients who had chemo-refractory metastatic non-small-cell lung cancer. Note on this clone: The antigen remains undetermined.

Sequences were derived from peripheral blood, sampled from a patient treated with radiotherapy plus ipilimumab. The sequence was collected from a human donor with non-small cell lung cancer who had a partial response to radiotherapy plus ipilimumab. This sequence joins TRBV11-2 and TRBJ2-3; weak D call: TRBD2 (5 bases). The CDR3 reads CASSSDGLHTDTQYF. CDR3 nucleotide sequence: TGTGCCAGCAGCTCCGACGGACTTCACACAGATACGCAGTATTTT.